This passage covers 29 T cell receptor beta chains from one sample sequenced in a study of T cells after somatic rescue of genetic block. Libraries were prepared by immunoSEQ multiplex PCR; TCRdb keeps only in-frame clonotypes and omits some of them. The sample holds about 10,000 clones; around 70% are singletons and the top ten take 22%. Sequencing was performed on peripheral blood mononuclear cells (PBMCs). The receptors stem from a boy aged 5-17 years.

The chain uses TRBV19 and TRBJ2-3; weak D call: TRBD1 (6 bases). The CDR3 contains 13 residues. Per the germline V gene, CDR1 is LNHDA and CDR2 is SQIVND (reference sequence). The ends were cut back, 8 bases at V and 2 bases at J, with 11 bases in the middle. Written as DNA, the CDR3 is TGTGCCAGTCTCGGACAGAACACAGATACGCAGTATTTT. This sequence encodes CASLGQNTDTQYF.

This clone was counted between two and nine times. J is TRBJ2-7 and V is TRBV7-3; either TRBD1 or TRBD2 may fit D (5 bases each). Germline CDR1 is SGHTA and CDR2 is FQGTGA. Between the trimmed V and J ends, which lost 2 bases and 6 bases, there was a span of 8 bases. The length of the CDR3 is 12 residues. CDR3: CASSLSGGEQYF. In DNA, the CDR3 is TGTGCCAGCAGCTTATCTGGGGGCGAGCAGTACTTC. The full variable domain, its missing parts supplied by reference TRBV7-3 and TRBJ2-7, is GAGVSQTPSNKVTEKGKYVELRCDPISGHTALYWYRQSLGQGPEFLIYFQGTGAADDSGLPNDRFFAVRPEGSVSTLKIQRTERGDSAVYLCASSLSGGEQYFGPGTRLTVT.

The V gene is TRBV7-6, the J gene TRBJ2-3; D might be TRBD2 (6 bases). The CDR3 consists of 14 residues. V dropped 2 bases and J dropped 4 bases, with 10 bases sitting between them. Germline CDR1 is SGHVS and CDR2 is FNYEAQ. The CDR3 reads CASSLRTGADTQYF. CDR3 coding DNA: TGTGCCAGCAGCTTACGGACGGGGGCAGATACGCAGTATTTT.

V is TRBV20-1 and J is TRBJ2-1; D gene ambiguous. V gave up 3 bases and J gave up 13 bases, with 10 bases separating them. The CDR3 has 10 residues. Germline values: CDR1 DFQATT, CDR2 SNEGSKA (reference sequence). The CDR3 sequence is CSASDPYQFF. As DNA, the CDR3 is TGCAGTGCTAGCGATCCGTACCAGTTCTTC.

The chain links TRBV7-9 to TRBJ2-3; D is tentatively TRBD1 or TRBD2 (5 bases each). V dropped 0 bases and J dropped 2 bases, with 18 bases sitting between them. Germline values: CDR1 SEHNR, CDR2 FQNEAQ (reference sequence). The CDR3 sequence is 18 residues long. The CDR3 sequence: CASSLATSGPPSTDTQYF. CDR3 bases: TGTGCCAGCAGCTTAGCTACCTCGGGGCCTCCATCCACAGATACGCAGTATTTT.

The chain combines TRBV28 with TRBJ1-5; unclear D gene. Germline V gene lookup returns CDR1 MDHEN and CDR2 SYDVKM. The ends were cut back, 2 bases at V and 0 bases at J, with 8 bases in the middle. The CDR3 runs to 15 residues. CDR3 nucleotide sequence: TGTGCCAGCAGTTTAGCACAGTATAGCAATCAGCCCCAGCATTTT. It yields the protein CASSLAQYSNQPQHF.

The chain combines TRBV28 with TRBJ1-2; no clear D gene. The CDR3 has 13 amino acids. The V and J ends lost 4 bases and 2 bases respectively, with 8 bases between them. Germline lookup yields CDR1 MDHEN and CDR2 SYDVKM. CDR3 bases: TGTGCCAGCAGTTACACCCGCAACTATGGCTACACCTTC. Translation: CASSYTRNYGYTF.

This sequence joins TRBV30 and TRBJ1-2, with unresolved D. Germline V gives CDR1 GTSNPN, CDR2 SVGIG (reference sequence). The CDR3 runs 12 residues. V lost 1 base and J lost 6, with 9 bases in between. The chain's CDR3 is CAWSENSHGYTF. CDR3 in DNA: TGTGCCTGGAGTGAAAACAGCCATGGCTACACCTTC.

The chain recombines TRBV5-1 with TRBJ1-3, with a weak D call TRBD1 (6 bases). The germline V gene has CDR1 SGHRS and CDR2 YFSETQ. The V gene lost 0 bases and the J gene lost 0 bases, with 10 bases spanning the gap. The CDR3 totals 16 residues. The CDR3: CASSLEGVLSGNTIYF. The CDR3 nucleotides are TGCGCCAGCAGCTTGGAGGGGGTACTCTCTGGAAACACCATATATTTT.

This clone was seen more than once but under ten times. The rearrangement joins TRBV7-6 to TRBJ1-3; D not resolved. Between the trimmed V and J ends, which lost 1 base and 0 bases, there was a span of 7 bases. The length of the CDR3 is 15 residues. CDR1 is SGHVS, CDR2 FNYEAQ, per germline. CDR3 amino acids: CASSLGVGSGNTIYF. For the CDR3, the DNA is TGTGCCAGCAGCTTAGGGGTGGGCTCTGGAAACACCATATATTTT.

The chain combines TRBV6-6 with TRBJ1-5; unclear D gene. V dropped 0 bases and J dropped 3 bases, with 9 bases sitting between them. CDR3 length: 15 amino acids. Looked up from germline, CDR1 is MNHNY and CDR2 is SVGAGI (reference sequence). The chain's CDR3 is CASSYSPGPNQPQHF. The CDR3 coding sequence is TGTGCCAGCAGTTACTCTCCAGGACCCAATCAGCCCCAGCATTTT.

The chain carries TRBV4-1 and TRBJ1-1; the match to TRBD1 covers 9 bases. Germline-derived CDR1 and CDR2 are MGHRA and YSYEKL. Trimming removed 2 bases from V and 10 bases from J; junction bases left unmatched: 11. The CDR3 has 15 residues. CDR3 DNA sequence: TGCGCCAGCAGCCAACGGACAGGGGCCCCGACGGGAGCTTTCTTT. This encodes CASSQRTGAPTGAFF.

Points on this clone: This sample includes further DNA sequences coding for the same CDR3. This chain links TRBV28 with TRBJ2-3; D is ambiguous. The CDR3 is made up of 15 amino acids. V was pared by 5 bases and J by 2 bases, with 14 bases between. Germline loops: CDR1 MDHEN, CDR2 SYDVKM. For the CDR3, the DNA is TGTGCCAGCAGTCCCCGACAAGGGTTCACAGATACGCAGTATTTT. Its translation: CASSPRQGFTDTQYF.

CDR3 in amino acids: CASSSPGLAGGDTQYF. For the CDR3, the DNA is TGTGCCAGCTCATCTCCGGGACTAGCGGGGGGAGATACGCAGTATTTT. The chain couples TRBV18 to TRBJ2-3, with TRBD2 identical over 15 bases. CDR3 length: 16 residues. With V trimmed by 5 bases and J by 5 bases, 5 bases remained unmatched. In germline, CDR1 is KGHSH, CDR2 LQKENI.

The chain couples TRBV18 to TRBJ2-7, with D maybe TRBD1 (6 bases). Looked up from germline, CDR1 is KGHSH and CDR2 is LQKENI. V dropped 4 bases and J dropped 0 bases, with 10 bases sitting between them. The CDR3 length is 14 residues. The CDR3 nucleotides are TGTGCCAGCTCACAGGGACATAGCTCCTACGAGCAGTACTTC. Encoded protein: CASSQGHSSYEQYF.

Only a few counts were recorded for this clone. The V gene is TRBV5-1, the J gene TRBJ1-6, with 8 positions matching TRBD1. This CDR3 is built from 15 residues. J was trimmed by 10 bases and V by 4 bases; bases with no gene match: 10. The germline V gene has CDR1 SGHRS and CDR2 YFSETQ. CDR3 in amino acids: CASSLGQGAGSPLHF. The CDR3, as DNA: TGCGCCAGCAGCCTCGGGCAGGGGGCCGGATCACCCCTCCACTTT.

This clone was seen only a few times. The gene calls are TRBV5-8 and TRBJ2-5; no reliable D call. The length of the CDR3 is 13 residues. CDR1 is SGHTS and CDR2 is YDEGEE in the germline V gene. V was clipped by 10 bases and J by 3 bases, with 16 bases between them. The CDR3 is CARASPWEETQYF. The CDR3 nucleotides are TGTGCCCGGGCCTCCCCCTGGGAAGAGACCCAGTACTTC.

The chain combines TRBV7-9 with TRBJ1-4; tentatively, D is TRBD1 (5 bases). The CDR3 has 15 residues. Germline CDR1 SEHNR, CDR2 FQNEAQ (reference sequence). Trimming stripped 5 bases from V and 6 bases from J, with 16 bases between. CDR3: CASSEAPGLYEKLFF. CDR3 DNA sequence: TGTGCCAGCAGCGAAGCACCGGGGCTGTATGAAAAACTGTTTTTT.

This clone was observed a handful of times. The chain has TRBV2 and TRBJ2-7, with D unclear. Per the germline V gene, CDR1 is SNHLY and CDR2 is FYNNEI. The CDR3 contains 13 residues. V shed 3 bases and J shed 3 bases, with 9 bases lying between them. CDR3 nucleotide sequence: TGTGCCAGCAGTGATGAAGGGCACTACGAGCAGTACTTC. As protein: CASSDEGHYEQYF. Full variable domain (missing parts from reference TRBV2 and TRBJ2-7): EPEVTQTPSHQVTQMGQEVILRCVPISNHLYFYWYRQILGQKVEFLVSFYNNEISEKSEIFDDQFSVERPDGSNFTLKIRSTKLEDSAMYFCASSDEGHYEQYFGPGTRLTVT.

The chain couples TRBV9 to TRBJ2-7, with TRBD2 identical over 7 bases. The length of the CDR3 is 15 residues. CDR1 SGDLS and CDR2 YYNGEE come from the germline V gene. J was trimmed by 3 bases and V by 0 bases; bases with no gene match: 6. As DNA, the CDR3 is TGTGCCAGCAGCGTAGGGGGGGACTACCTCTACGAGCAGTACTTC. It encodes CASSVGGDYLYEQYF.

This clone was observed a single time. The chain recombines TRBV6-6 with TRBJ2-7, with D maybe TRBD2 (6 bases). This CDR3 comprises 16 residues. With 0 bases removed from V and 7 bases from J, the gap between germline ends came to 19 bases. The germline CDR1 and CDR2 sequences are MNHNY and SVGAGI (reference sequence). CDR3 nucleotides: TGTGCCAGCAGTTACTCGAGAGGGATGGCGCGGGGAGAGCAGTACTTC. It codes for CASSYSRGMARGEQYF.

This clone has more than one count but fewer than ten. This CDR3 is CASSLGLSLYNEQFF. The DNA for the CDR3 is TGTGCCAGCAGTTTGGGCCTTTCTTTGTACAATGAGCAGTTCTTC. V is TRBV27 and J is TRBJ2-1; D not resolved. The V and J ends lost 3 bases and 4 bases respectively, with 13 bases between them. Germline CDR1 is MNHEY and CDR2 is SMNVEV (reference sequence). This CDR3 region has 15 residues.

The genes are TRBV19 and TRBJ1-1; D is undetermined. Trimming removed 4 bases from V and 0 bases from J, with 12 bases in between. CDR1 LNHDA and CDR2 SQIVND come from the germline V gene (reference sequence). CDR3 size: 15 residues. CDR3 amino acids: CASSKIWTVNTEAFF. Here the CDR3 DNA reads TGTGCCAGTAGTAAAATCTGGACGGTGAACACTGAAGCTTTCTTT.

Worth noting for this clone: The junction departs from germline at one end; a sequencing error may be responsible. This sequence joins TRBV7-3 and TRBJ2-1, with 12 bases aligning to TRBD2. The CDR3 has 18 residues. Looked up from germline, CDR1 is SGHTA and CDR2 is FQGTGA. CDR3 sequence (DNA): TGTGCCGGCAGCTTAGAAGGGCATCTAGCGGGAGGGAACAATGAGCAGTTCTTC. Amino acid sequence: CAGSLEGHLAGGNNEQFF.

The J gene is TRBJ2-4, the V gene TRBV19; TRBD1 matches at 8 bases. This CDR3 region has 14 residues. With 7 bases clipped from V and 4 bases from J, the junction kept 6 bases outside the gene matches. The germline gives CDR1 LNHDA, CDR2 SQIVND (reference sequence). CDR3: CASMARQGKNIQYF. The CDR3 DNA is TGTGCCAGTATGGCTCGACAGGGGAAAAACATTCAGTACTTC. The full variable domain, in which reference TRBV19 and TRBJ2-4 provide the parts outside the CDR3, is DGGITQSPKYLFRKEGQNVTLSCEQNLNHDAMYWYRQDPGQGLRLIYYSQIVNDFQKGDIAEGYSVSREKKESFPLTVTSAQKNPTAFYLCASMARQGKNIQYFGAGTRLSVL.

This chain links TRBV19 with TRBJ2-2, with 9 bases fitting TRBD1. The CDR3 consists of 20 residues. Trimming removed 5 bases from V and 1 base from J; junction bases left unmatched: 17. Germline CDR1 LNHDA, CDR2 SQIVND (reference sequence). Written as DNA, the CDR3 is TGTGCCAGTAGTCTCCCCAACCCCGGGACAGGGAGGTTGAACACCGGGGAGCTGTTTTTT. It yields the protein CASSLPNPGTGRLNTGELFF.

This chain joins TRBV6-5 and TRBJ1-4, with TRBD1 matching over 7 bases. With V trimmed by 6 bases and J by 8 bases, 9 bases remained unmatched. This CDR3 is built from 14 residues. Germline V gene lookup returns CDR1 MNHEY and CDR2 SVGAGI. CDR3 DNA sequence: TGTGCCAGCAGACGACAGGGCGGGAGAGAAAAACTGTTTTTT. This encodes CASRRQGGREKLFF.

The V call is TRBV5-6, the J call TRBJ1-5, with no clear D. Germline CDR1 SGHDT, CDR2 YYEEEE. The length of the CDR3 is 16 residues. The ends were cut back, 1 base at V and 1 base at J, with 12 bases in the middle. The DNA for the CDR3 is TGTGCCAGCAGCTTGATGGGAGTCGGGAGCAATCAGCCCCAGCATTTT. Its translation is CASSLMGVGSNQPQHF.

This clone appeared a single time. The V gene is TRBV7-9, the J gene TRBJ2-5; 11 positions agree with TRBD1. CDR1 and CDR2 (germline): SEHNR, FQNEAQ (reference sequence). V trimming: 0 bases; J trimming: 0 bases; junction bases outside the gene matches: 6. This CDR3 has 18 amino acids. The CDR3 here is CASSLAARDRGYQETQYF. In DNA, the CDR3 is TGTGCCAGCAGCTTAGCGGCGCGGGACAGGGGGTACCAAGAGACCCAGTACTTC.